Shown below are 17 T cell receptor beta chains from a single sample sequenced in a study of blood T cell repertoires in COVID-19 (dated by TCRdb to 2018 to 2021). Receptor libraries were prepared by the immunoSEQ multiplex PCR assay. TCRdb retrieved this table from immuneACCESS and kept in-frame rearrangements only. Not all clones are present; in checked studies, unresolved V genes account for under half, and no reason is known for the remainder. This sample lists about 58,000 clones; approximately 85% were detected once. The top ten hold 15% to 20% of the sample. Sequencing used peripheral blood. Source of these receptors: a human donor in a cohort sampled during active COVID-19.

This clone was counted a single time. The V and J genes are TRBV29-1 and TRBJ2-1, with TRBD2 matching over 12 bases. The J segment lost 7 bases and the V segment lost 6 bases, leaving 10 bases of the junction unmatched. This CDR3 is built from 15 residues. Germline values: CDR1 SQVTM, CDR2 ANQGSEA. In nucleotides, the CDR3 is TGCAGCGTCCTGAGGGCTAGCGGGAGGGGTAATGAGCAGTTCTTC. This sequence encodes CSVLRASGRGNEQFF.

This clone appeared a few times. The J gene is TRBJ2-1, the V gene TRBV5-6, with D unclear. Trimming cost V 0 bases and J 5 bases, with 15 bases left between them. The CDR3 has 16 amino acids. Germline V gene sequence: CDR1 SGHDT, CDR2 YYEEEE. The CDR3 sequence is CASSLAPTVSHNEQFF. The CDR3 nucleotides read TGTGCCAGCAGCTTGGCCCCTACCGTGTCGCACAATGAGCAGTTCTTC.

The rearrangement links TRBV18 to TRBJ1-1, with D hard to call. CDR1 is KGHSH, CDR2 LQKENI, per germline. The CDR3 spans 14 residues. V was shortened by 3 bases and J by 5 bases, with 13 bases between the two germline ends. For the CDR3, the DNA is TGTGCCAGCTCACCCTCAACGCGGTGGACTGAAGCTTTCTTT. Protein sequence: CASSPSTRWTEAFF.

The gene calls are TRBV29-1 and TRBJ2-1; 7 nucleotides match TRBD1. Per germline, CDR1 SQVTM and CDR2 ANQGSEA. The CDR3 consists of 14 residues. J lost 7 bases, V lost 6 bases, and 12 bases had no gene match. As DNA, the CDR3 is TGCAGCGTCCCCGGGACAGACGTTAGAAATGAGCAGTTCTTC. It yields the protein CSVPGTDVRNEQFF.

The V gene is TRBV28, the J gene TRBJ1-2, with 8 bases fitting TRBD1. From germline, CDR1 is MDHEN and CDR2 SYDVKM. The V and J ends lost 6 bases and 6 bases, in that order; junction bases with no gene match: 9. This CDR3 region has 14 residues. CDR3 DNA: TGTGCCAGCAGGCCGGGACAGGATCGAGATGGCTACACCTTC. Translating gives CASRPGQDRDGYTF.

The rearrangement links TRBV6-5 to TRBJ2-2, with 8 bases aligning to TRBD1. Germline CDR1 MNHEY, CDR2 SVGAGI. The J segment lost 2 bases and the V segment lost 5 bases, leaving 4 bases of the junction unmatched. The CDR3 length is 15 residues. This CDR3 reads CASSPDRGNTGELFF. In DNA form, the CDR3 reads TGTGCCAGCAGTCCCGACAGGGGTAACACCGGGGAGCTGTTTTTT.

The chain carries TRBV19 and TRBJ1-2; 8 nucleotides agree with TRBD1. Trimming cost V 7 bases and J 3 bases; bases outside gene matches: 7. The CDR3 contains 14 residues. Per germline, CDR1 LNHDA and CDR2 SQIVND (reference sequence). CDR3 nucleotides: TGTGCCAGTATCCTGACAGGGGTCGACTATGGCTACACCTTC. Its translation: CASILTGVDYGYTF. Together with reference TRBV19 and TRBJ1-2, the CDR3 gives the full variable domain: DGGITQSPKYLFRKEGQNVTLSCEQNLNHDAMYWYRQDPGQGLRLIYYSQIVNDFQKGDIAEGYSVSREKKESFPLTVTSAQKNPTAFYLCASILTGVDYGYTFGSGTRLTVV.

The DNA for the CDR3 is TGTGCCAGCGAGTCCAGGACTTCGACCGGGGAGCTGTTTTTT. It yields the protein CASESRTSTGELFF. The chain couples TRBV19 to TRBJ2-2; tentative D call: TRBD2 (5 bases). V dropped 9 bases and J dropped 5 bases, with 16 bases sitting between them. The CDR3 is made up of 14 amino acids. Germline CDR1 is LNHDA and CDR2 is SQIVND (reference sequence).

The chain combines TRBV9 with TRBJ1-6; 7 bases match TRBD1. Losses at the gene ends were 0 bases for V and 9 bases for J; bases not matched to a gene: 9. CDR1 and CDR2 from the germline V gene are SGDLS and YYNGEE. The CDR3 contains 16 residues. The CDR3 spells CASSVAWDSPSSPLHF. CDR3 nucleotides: TGTGCCAGCAGCGTAGCTTGGGACAGTCCCAGTTCACCCCTCCACTTT. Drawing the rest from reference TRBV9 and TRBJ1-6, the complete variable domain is DSGVTQTPKHLITATGQRVTLRCSPRSGDLSVYWYQQSLDQGLQFLIQYYNGEERAKGNILERFSAQQFPDLHSELNLSSLELGDSALYFCASSVAWDSPSSPLHFGNGTRLTVT.

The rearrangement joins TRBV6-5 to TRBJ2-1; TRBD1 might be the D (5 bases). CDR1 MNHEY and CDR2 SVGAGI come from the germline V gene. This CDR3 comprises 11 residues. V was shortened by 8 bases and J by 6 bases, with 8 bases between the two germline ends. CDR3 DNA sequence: TGTGCCAGCGGTAGGGGCAATGAGCAGTTCTTC. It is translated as CASGRGNEQFF.

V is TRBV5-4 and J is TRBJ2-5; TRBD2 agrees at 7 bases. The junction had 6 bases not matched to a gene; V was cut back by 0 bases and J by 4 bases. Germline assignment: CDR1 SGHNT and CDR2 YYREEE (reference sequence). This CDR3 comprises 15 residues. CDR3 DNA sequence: TGTGCCAGCAGCTTGGGCCAAGGGGAGGGAGAGACCCAGTACTTC. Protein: CASSLGQGEGETQYF.

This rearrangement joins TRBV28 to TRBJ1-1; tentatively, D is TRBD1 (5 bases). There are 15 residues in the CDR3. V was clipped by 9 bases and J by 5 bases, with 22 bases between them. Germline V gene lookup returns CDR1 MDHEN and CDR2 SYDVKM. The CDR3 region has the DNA TGTGCCAGTTTCCCTACGACGGGGGGGTCGACTGAAGCTTTCTTT. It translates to CASFPTTGGSTEAFF. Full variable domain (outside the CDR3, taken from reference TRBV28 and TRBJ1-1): DVKVTQSSRYLVKRTGEKVFLECVQDMDHENMFWYRQDPGLGLRLIYFSYDVKMKEKGDIPEGYSVSREKKERFSLILESASTNQTSMYLCASFPTTGGSTEAFFGQGTRLTVV.

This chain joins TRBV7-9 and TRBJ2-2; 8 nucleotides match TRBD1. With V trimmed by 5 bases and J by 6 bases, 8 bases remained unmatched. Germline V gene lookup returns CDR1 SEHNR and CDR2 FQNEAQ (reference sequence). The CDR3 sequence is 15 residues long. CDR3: CASSTGTGISGELFF. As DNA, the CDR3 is TGTGCCAGCAGCACCGGGACAGGTATCTCCGGGGAGCTGTTTTTT.

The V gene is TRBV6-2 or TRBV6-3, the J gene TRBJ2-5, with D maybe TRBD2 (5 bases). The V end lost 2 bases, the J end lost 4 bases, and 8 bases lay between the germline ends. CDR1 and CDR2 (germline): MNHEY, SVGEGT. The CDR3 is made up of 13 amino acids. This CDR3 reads CASSYGGRETQYF. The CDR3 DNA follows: TGTGCCAGCAGTTACGGCGGGCGAGAGACCCAGTACTTC.

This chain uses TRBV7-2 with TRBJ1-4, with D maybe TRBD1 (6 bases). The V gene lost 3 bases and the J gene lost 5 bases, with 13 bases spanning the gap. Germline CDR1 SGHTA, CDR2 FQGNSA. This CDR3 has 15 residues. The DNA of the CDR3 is TGTGCCAGCAGCTTCCAGACAGGACCGAATGAAAAACTGTTTTTT. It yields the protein CASSFQTGPNEKLFF.

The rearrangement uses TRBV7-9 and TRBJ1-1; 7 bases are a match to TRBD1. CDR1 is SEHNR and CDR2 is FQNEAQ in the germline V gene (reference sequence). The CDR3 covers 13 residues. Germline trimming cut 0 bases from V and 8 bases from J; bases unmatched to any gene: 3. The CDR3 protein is CASSLAGTVEAFF. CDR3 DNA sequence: TGTGCCAGCAGCTTAGCAGGGACAGTAGAAGCTTTCTTT. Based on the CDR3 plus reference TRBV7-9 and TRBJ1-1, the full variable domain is DTGVSQNPRHKITKRGQNVTFRCDPISEHNRLYWYRQTLGQGPEFLTYFQNEAQLEKSRLLSDRFSAERPKGSFSTLEIQRTEQGDSAMYLCASSLAGTVEAFFGQGTRLTVV.

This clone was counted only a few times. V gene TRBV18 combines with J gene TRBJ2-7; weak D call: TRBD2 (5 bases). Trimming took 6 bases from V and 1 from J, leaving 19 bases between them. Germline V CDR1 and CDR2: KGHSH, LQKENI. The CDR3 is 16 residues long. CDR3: CASSKNRGVGSYEQYF. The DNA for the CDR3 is TGTGCCAGCTCGAAGAATCGGGGTGTGGGGTCCTACGAGCAGTACTTC.